The rows below give T cell receptor beta chains drawn from one sample of a study of CXCR3-negative and CXCR3-positive naive CD8 T cells. TCRdb processed the 5' RACE reads again and assigns one entry to each CDR3 protein, with no DNA. This table holds about 120,000 distinct CDR3 sequences. Sequencing was done on a sample of naive CXCR3+ CD8+ T cells from blood. The receptors come from a human donor in good health. Some clones in this sample may be carry-over from other donors' samples. Both conserved end residues are part of each CDR3.

V,J,CDR3
TRBV14,TRBJ2-1,CASSPGLPNEQFF
TRBV6-5,TRBJ2-1,CASSDPPAGGYNEQFF
TRBV7-2,TRBJ1-1,CASSLGQGAYEAFF
TRBV7-9,TRBJ2-1,CASQGLKNEQFF
TRBV11-1,TRBJ2-1,CASRSSSHNEQFF
TRBV12-3/TRBV12-4,TRBJ2-1,CASYTDYNEQFF
TRBV7-9,TRBJ2-1,CASSHRQRTGNSYNEQFF
TRBV7-2,TRBJ2-7,CASSTLRTGPGEQYF
TRBV6-1,TRBJ2-2,CATRRGAPLDVNTGELFF
TRBV7-9,TRBJ2-5,CASSLPGGVGETQYF
TRBV29-1,TRBJ1-5,CSVSGGDNQPQHF
TRBV29-1,TRBJ1-5,CSVETDSNQPQQF
TRBV29-1,TRBJ2-1,CSVEVGGATFNEQFF
TRBV6-2/TRBV6-3,TRBJ2-1,CASSTSDLSSYNEQFF
TRBV5-1,TRBJ2-2,CASTGGGELFF
TRBV12-3/TRBV12-4,TRBJ1-3,CASSLWAVGNTIYF
TRBV15,TRBJ1-4,CATSRGTETTNEKLFF
TRBV29-1,TRBJ2-7,CSVKGGSFHEQYF
TRBV29-1,TRBJ1-1,CSVGFMGAEAFF
TRBV23-1,TRBJ1-5,CASSQQGTGGKPYSNQPQHF
TRBV11-3,TRBJ2-2,CASSLTETGYITGELFF
TRBV5-1,TRBJ1-1,CASSSGWGLNTEAFF
TRBV7-2,TRBJ2-1,CASRSGRGREQFF
TRBV3-1,TRBJ1-1,CASSQIQNTEAFF
TRBV7-3,TRBJ2-1,CASSLASGDYNEQFF
TRBV29-1,TRBJ1-2,CSVERGDGYTF
TRBV29-1,TRBJ1-2,CSVVSGAGYGYTF
TRBV29-1,TRBJ1-1,CSVEGVLLTVGGKNTEAFF
TRBV7-2,TRBJ2-2,CASSLVSFTQGGELFF
TRBV6-5,TRBJ2-3,CATLPWEGSTDTQYF
TRBV6-5,TRBJ2-2,CASSYAAGGTGELFF
TRBV7-8,TRBJ2-1,CASSGRWASGLSYNEQFF
TRBV5-1,TRBJ2-7,CASSLTPSNYYEQYF
TRBV19,TRBJ1-1,CASSLRTEVGTEAFF
TRBV29-1,TRBJ2-7,CSVLSSGTYEQYF
TRBV9,TRBJ2-1,CASSGGLAGANEQFF
TRBV20-1,TRBJ1-1,CSARVRGLVGGNTEAFF
TRBV5-1,TRBJ2-1,CASSLAGLAGYNEQFF
TRBV28,TRBJ2-2,CASSLTGSTGELFF
TRBV29-1,TRBJ2-3,CSVVHPSSTDTQYF
TRBV10-2,TRBJ1-1,CASSDPGQPNTEAFF